These 13 T cell receptor beta chains came from one sample sequenced in a study of shared clonotypes between healthy human individuals. Generated by immunoSEQ multiplex PCR, the TCRdb table keeps only in-frame clones and is missing some. The table shows about 2.4 million clones, with 93% occurring only once. The sequencing sample was made of naive CD4+ T cells from PBMCs. Subset specified: CD45RA+ positively selected. The receptors originated from a man aged 18 to 30 in good health. Some clones in this sample may be carry-over from other donors' samples.

A word on this clone: Other nucleotide sequences from this sample produce the same CDR3. CDR3 amino acids: CASSLGQSSYEQYF. As DNA, the CDR3 is TGTGCCAGCAGCTTGGGACAGAGCTCCTACGAGCAGTACTTC. The chain recombines TRBV11-3 with TRBJ2-7; 7 positions match TRBD1. Germline assignment: CDR1 SGHNT and CDR2 YENEEA. The CDR3 covers 14 residues. V shed 3 bases and J 0 bases; nucleotides not matched to a gene: 2.

This chain joins TRBV7-9 and TRBJ2-3; D is unclear. CDR1 is SEHNR and CDR2 is FQNEAQ in the germline V gene (reference sequence). Trimming cost V 1 base and J 5 bases, with 10 bases left between them. This CDR3 is built from 14 residues. The CDR3 DNA reads as TGTGCCAGCAGCTTAGAACACCCGCAAGATACGCAGTATTTT. This gives the protein CASSLEHPQDTQYF. The full variable domain, with the rest looked up from reference TRBV7-9 and TRBJ2-3, is DTGVSQNPRHKITKRGQNVTFRCDPISEHNRLYWYRQTLGQGPEFLTYFQNEAQLEKSRLLSDRFSAERPKGSFSTLEIQRTEQGDSAMYLCASSLEHPQDTQYFGPGTRLTVL.

This clone showed up just once. The V and J genes are TRBV5-5 and TRBJ2-7, with TRBD2 as a possible D gene (6 bases). Germline CDR1 SGHKS, CDR2 YYEKEE (reference sequence). Trimming left V 1 base short and J 0 bases short, with 11 bases between. This CDR3 contains 15 residues. This CDR3 is CASSLIGRDSYEQYF. The CDR3 nucleotides are TGTGCCAGCAGCTTGATCGGGAGAGACTCCTACGAGCAGTACTTC.

With regard to this clone: Other DNA sequences in this sample translate to the same CDR3. The chain links TRBV28 to TRBJ2-7, with TRBD2 identical over 9 bases. Looked up from germline, CDR1 is MDHEN and CDR2 is SYDVKM. This CDR3 region has 15 residues. Losses at the gene ends were 0 bases for V and 1 base for J; bases not matched to a gene: 1. The CDR3 bases are TGTGCCAGCAGTTTATGGACTAGCGGTTCCTACGAGCAGTACTTC. Translated, it gives CASSLWTSGSYEQYF.

Written as DNA, the CDR3 is TGCAGCGTGGGGGGACAGGGGAACTACGAGCAGTACTTC. Encoded protein: CSVGGQGNYEQYF. The chain has TRBV29-1 and TRBJ2-7, with TRBD1 identical over 10 bases. V was pared by 6 bases and J by 3 bases, with 5 bases of the junction left unmatched. The CDR3 has 13 residues. The germline CDR1 and CDR2 sequences are SQVTM and ANQGSEA.

The rearrangement links TRBV28 to TRBJ1-2; D possibly corresponds to TRBD1 (5 bases). There are 15 residues in the CDR3. CDR1 is MDHEN, CDR2 SYDVKM, per germline. V was cut by 6 bases and J by 2 bases, with 16 bases left in between. CDR3 region: CASRPPGTGNYGYTF. CDR3 bases: TGTGCCAGCAGACCCCCAGGGACTGGGAACTATGGCTACACCTTC.

This clone was detected a few times. The chain uses TRBV14 and TRBJ2-1; no definite D call. Looked up from germline, CDR1 is SGHDN and CDR2 is FVKESK. The V end lost 1 base, the J end lost 5 bases, and 6 bases lay between the germline ends. There are 13 residues in the CDR3. CDR3 protein: CASSQGVHNEQFF. The CDR3 nucleotides read TGTGCCAGCAGCCAAGGGGTCCACAATGAGCAGTTCTTC.

This chain links TRBV7-8 with TRBJ2-7, with D perhaps matching TRBD2 (6 bases). Trimming took off 6 bases at V and 2 bases at J, with 20 bases between the two ends. This CDR3 has 16 amino acids. Germline values: CDR1 SGHVS, CDR2 FQNEAQ. The CDR3 DNA reads as TGTGCCAGCAGACAAAGCGGGTGGGACGGCACCTACGAGCAGTACTTC. Its translation is CASRQSGWDGTYEQYF.

The gene calls are TRBV28 and TRBJ2-3; TRBD1 is a possible D gene (5 bases). Germline assignment: CDR1 MDHEN and CDR2 SYDVKM. This CDR3 contains 15 residues. V dropped 6 bases and J dropped 6 bases, with 19 bases sitting between them. DNA of the CDR3: TGTGCCAGCAGGCTTAGTACAGGCGTCTCCGATACGCAGTATTTT. It is translated as CASRLSTGVSDTQYF.

V gene TRBV6-1 combines with J gene TRBJ2-1; D is undetermined. V was cut by 1 base and J by 2 bases, with 6 bases left in between. The CDR3 spans 14 residues. The germline CDR1 and CDR2 sequences are MNHNS and SASEGT. The CDR3: CASSEVGPYNEQFF. CDR3 nucleotide sequence: TGTGCCAGCAGTGAAGTCGGTCCCTACAATGAGCAGTTCTTC.

On this clone: The same CDR3 is also encoded by other DNA sequences in this sample. The rearrangement uses TRBV14 and TRBJ1-2, with D possibly being TRBD1 (5 bases). Trimming took 0 bases from V and 4 from J, leaving 6 bases between them. The CDR3 consists of 13 residues. Germline V CDR1 and CDR2: SGHDN, FVKESK. Here the CDR3 reads CASSQDRAYGYTF. The CDR3 DNA follows: TGTGCCAGCAGCCAAGACAGGGCCTATGGCTACACCTTC.

This clone was recorded only once. The same CDR3 is also encoded by other DNA sequences in this sample. This chain links TRBV10-3 with TRBJ1-1; possible D gene TRBD1, 5 bases. The CDR3 is 14 residues long. V gave up 0 bases and J gave up 5 bases, with 10 bases separating them. Germline-derived CDR1 and CDR2 are ENHRY and SYGVKD. CDR3 residues: CAISESGRVTEAFF. The DNA for the CDR3 is TGTGCCATCAGTGAGTCCGGCAGGGTAACTGAAGCTTTCTTT.

About this clone: The same CDR3 also results from other DNA sequences found in this sample. This chain links TRBV9 with TRBJ2-2; perhaps TRBD2 as D (5 bases). The CDR3 consists of 14 residues. V shed 2 bases and J shed 4 bases, with 9 bases lying between them. Per germline, CDR1 SGDLS and CDR2 YYNGEE. The CDR3 loop reads CASSVSGGTGELFF. The DNA of the CDR3 is TGTGCCAGCAGCGTGAGCGGCGGCACCGGGGAGCTGTTTTTT.